The rows below give T cell receptor beta chains drawn from one sample of a study of neoadjuvant anti-PD-1 for oral cavity cancer. Measured with immunoSEQ multiplex PCR; TCRdb has only the in-frame clones, and not every one. The sample comprises about 15,000 clones, roughly 68% of which are singletons, and under 3% rests with the top ten. The sequencing used PBMCs, collected before nivolumab (anti-PD-1) treatment. These receptors were collected from a person between 40 and 79 years old with oral cavity squamous cell carcinoma. Each CDR3 is given without its conserved first and last residue. The D gene is left open where the match is weak.

D: TRBD2
V: TRBV18
J: TRBJ2-7
CDR3: ASQRSGRGPYEQY

D: .
V: TRBV18
J: TRBJ1-1
CDR3: ASSQGQNTEAF

D: .
V: TRBV28
J: TRBJ1-3
CDR3: ASSYGANSGNTIY

D: TRBD1
V: TRBV6-5
J: TRBJ2-7
CDR3: ASSYSATGTAYEQY

D: .
V: TRBV7-3
J: TRBJ2-1
CDR3: ASSLTPSVSEQF

D: .
V: TRBV5-6
J: TRBJ2-2
CDR3: ASSLGPNTGELF

D: TRBD1
V: TRBV7-9
J: TRBJ1-6
CDR3: ASSLRDRGTNSPLH

D: .
V: TRBV7-9
J: TRBJ1-1
CDR3: ASSLEGSSGTEAF

D: TRBD2
V: TRBV4-1
J: TRBJ2-1
CDR3: ASSLRTSGRGDEQF

D: .
V: TRBV7-8
J: TRBJ1-1
CDR3: ASSFSKNTEAF

D: TRBD2
V: TRBV19
J: TRBJ2-7
CDR3: ASSMAGVAYEQY

D: TRBD1
V: TRBV4-1
J: TRBJ2-1
CDR3: ASSRGQGPVGEQF

D: TRBD2
V: TRBV5-1
J: TRBJ2-1
CDR3: ASSINSGFYNEQF

D: TRBD2
V: TRBV7-6
J: TRBJ2-7
CDR3: ASSMVGTTSYEQY

D: .
V: TRBV27
J: TRBJ1-2
CDR3: ASSLSFGIGGYT

D: TRBD2
V: TRBV29-1
J: TRBJ2-1
CDR3: SVDDWGLAGGLPYNEQF

D: .
V: TRBV19
J: TRBJ2-1
CDR3: ASSTGYTEQF

D: TRBD1
V: TRBV9
J: TRBJ1-2
CDR3: ASSVEATGGRYGYT

D: TRBD1
V: TRBV29-1
J: TRBJ2-7
CDR3: SGQGADYEQY

D: .
V: TRBV2
J: TRBJ2-1
CDR3: ASSDVASYNEQF

D: .
V: TRBV10-3
J: TRBJ2-7
CDR3: AITQGARASYEQY

D: .
V: TRBV10-3
J: TRBJ2-1
CDR3: AISLLSSSYNEQF

D: .
V: TRBV15
J: TRBJ1-5
CDR3: ATSRVTRVDQPQH

D: TRBD2
V: TRBV13
J: TRBJ2-1
CDR3: ASSWYSGGYNEQF

D: TRBD2
V: TRBV2
J: TRBJ2-1
CDR3: ASSPDIYWTSEPYDEQF

D: TRBD2
V: TRBV9
J: TRBJ2-3
CDR3: ASSKTSGGSTDTQY

D: .
V: TRBV6-1
J: TRBJ2-2
CDR3: ASSRGWNTGELF

D: TRBD1
V: TRBV5-1
J: TRBJ1-4
CDR3: ASSPDRGGEKLF

D: .
V: TRBV6-1
J: TRBJ2-2
CDR3: ASSGLRLNTGELF

D: .
V: TRBV25-1
J: TRBJ1-1
CDR3: ASSEGQLRTF

D: .
V: TRBV2
J: TRBJ2-6
CDR3: ASSEATQVLT

D: TRBD1
V: TRBV10-3
J: TRBJ1-1
CDR3: AIRGERENRGAF

D: .
V: TRBV7-8
J: TRBJ1-1
CDR3: ASSLARRGTEAF

D: .
V: TRBV6-5
J: TRBJ2-3
CDR3: ASRKGTPPTDTQY

D: .
V: TRBV30
J: TRBJ1-3
CDR3: AWTVRGGGNTIY

D: .
V: TRBV6-5
J: TRBJ2-2
CDR3: ASQEAFRNAGELF

D: TRBD1
V: TRBV5-5
J: TRBJ1-4
CDR3: ASSQTIAAPGQAEKLF

D: TRBD2
V: TRBV6-5
J: TRBJ2-7
CDR3: ASSYSGGLGDEQY

D: TRBD2
V: TRBV5-1
J: TRBJ2-4
CDR3: ASSLGSAGENIQY

D: TRBD1
V: TRBV6-1
J: TRBJ1-2
CDR3: ASSGGTGAISYGYT

D: .
V: TRBV4-1
J: TRBJ2-5
CDR3: ASSRAIKETQY

D: TRBD2
V: TRBV6-1
J: TRBJ2-3
CDR3: ASSEGWIMTSGGRGEDTQY

D: .
V: TRBV19
J: TRBJ1-2
CDR3: ASSSSQEYPYGYT

D: .
V: TRBV19
J: TRBJ1-1
CDR3: ASRPDGRWANTEAF

D: .
V: TRBV2
J: TRBJ2-7
CDR3: ASSQYTYEQY

D: TRBD1
V: TRBV29-1
J: TRBJ1-1
CDR3: SVQRDRDTEAF

D: .
V: TRBV7-6
J: TRBJ2-7
CDR3: ASSGGGPEQY

D: .
V: TRBV19
J: TRBJ1-5
CDR3: ASSEDLAQH

D: .
V: TRBV10-3
J: TRBJ2-1
CDR3: ATRSSYNEQF

D: TRBD2
V: TRBV30
J: TRBJ2-1
CDR3: AWNRRASGTGARNEQF

D: TRBD2
V: TRBV10-3
J: TRBJ2-3
CDR3: ATGASGGALGTDTQY

D: .
V: TRBV4-1
J: TRBJ2-3
CDR3: ASSQLPATTDTQY

D: TRBD1
V: TRBV6-6
J: TRBJ1-6
CDR3: ASSYGDRSPLH